This entry concerns a single T cell receptor beta chain. These data belong to a study of T-cell reconstitution after alpha-beta-depleted transplantation in children. Trimming took 6 bases from V and 10 from J; bases not matched to a gene: 9. CDR3 length equals 14 residues. Germline V CDR1 and CDR2: MDHEN, SYDVKM. Unique molecular identifiers were incorporated during preparation of the TCRbeta library. Via MiXCR, TCRdb re-called the PCR reads, giving one row per CDR3 protein. The sample has a few hundred thousand distinct CDR3 sequences; roughly 13% are singletons. This specimen was PBMCs, mostly from graft donor cells, taken 360 days after TCRalphabeta/CD19-depleted stem cell transplant. V and J are TRBV28 and TRBJ1-6, with TRBD1 matching over 7 bases. The receptor comes from a male patient under 18 who had a stem cell transplant for acute myeloid leukemia, so the T cells may come from the graft donor. CDR3 residues: CASRTGNSRSPLHF. CDR3 DNA: TGTGCCAGCAGGACAGGGAATTCCAGGTCACCCCTCCACTTT.